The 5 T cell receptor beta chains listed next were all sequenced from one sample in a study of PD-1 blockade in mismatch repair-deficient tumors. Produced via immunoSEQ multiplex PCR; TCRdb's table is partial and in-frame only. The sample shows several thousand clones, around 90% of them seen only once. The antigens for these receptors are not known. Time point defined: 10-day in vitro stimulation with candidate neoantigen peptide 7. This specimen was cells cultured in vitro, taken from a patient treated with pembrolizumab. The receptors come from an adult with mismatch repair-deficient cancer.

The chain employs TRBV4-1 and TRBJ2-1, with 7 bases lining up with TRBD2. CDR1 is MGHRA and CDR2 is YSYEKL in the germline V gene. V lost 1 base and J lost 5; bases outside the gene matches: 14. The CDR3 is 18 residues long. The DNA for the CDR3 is TGCGCCAGCAGCCAAGGAGTTAGCGGGTTAGACATCGACAATGAGCAGTTCTTC. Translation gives CASSQGVSGLDIDNEQFF.

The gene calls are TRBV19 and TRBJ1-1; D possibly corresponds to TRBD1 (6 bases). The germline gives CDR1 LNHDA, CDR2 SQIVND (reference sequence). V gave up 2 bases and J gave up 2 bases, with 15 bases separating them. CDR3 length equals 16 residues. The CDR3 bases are TGTGCCAGTAGTATAAAGGGGGACTTCATAAACACTGAAGCTTTCTTT. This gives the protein CASSIKGDFINTEAFF.

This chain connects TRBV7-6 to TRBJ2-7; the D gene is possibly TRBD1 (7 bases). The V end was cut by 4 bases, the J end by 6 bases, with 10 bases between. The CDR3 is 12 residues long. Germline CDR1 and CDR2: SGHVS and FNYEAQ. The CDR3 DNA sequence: TGTGCCAGCAGCTCTCAGGGGGGCGAGCAGTACTTC. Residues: CASSSQGGEQYF.

This CDR3 is CASSLLAGGLGYEQYF. DNA of the CDR3: TGTGCCAGCAGCTTACTAGCGGGAGGGCTAGGGTACGAGCAGTACTTC. The chain employs TRBV7-8 and TRBJ2-7, with 12 bases aligning to TRBD2. This CDR3 spans 16 amino acids. CDR1 SGHVS and CDR2 FQNEAQ come from the germline V gene. The V and J ends lost 2 bases and 4 bases, in that order; junction bases with no gene match: 6.

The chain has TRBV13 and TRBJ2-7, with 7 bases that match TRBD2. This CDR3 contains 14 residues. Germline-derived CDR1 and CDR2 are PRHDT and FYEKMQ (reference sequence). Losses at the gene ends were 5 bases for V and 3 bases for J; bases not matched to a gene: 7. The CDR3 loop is CASSESGTYYEQYF. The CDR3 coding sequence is TGTGCCAGCAGCGAGAGCGGGACCTACTACGAGCAGTACTTC. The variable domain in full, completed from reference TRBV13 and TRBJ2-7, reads AAGVIQSPRHLIKEKRETATLKCYPIPRHDTVYWYQQGPGQDPQFLISFYEKMQSDKGSIPDRFSAQQFSDYHSELNMSSLELGDSALYFCASSESGTYYEQYFGPGTRLTVT.